This T cell receptor (beta chain) was sequenced in a study of cytomegalovirus exposure and HLA in healthy donors. The PCR employed 60 Vbeta primers together with 13 Jbeta primers. Generated by immunoSEQ multiplex PCR, the TCRdb table keeps only in-frame clones and is missing some. The table includes approximately 170,000 clones, around 73% detected once. Whole-study results and caveats: Prior analysis indicated that the majority of TCR beta V segments exhibited productivity approximately 87% or approximately 30% of the time.

This CDR3 comprises 17 residues. CDR1 and CDR2 (germline): SGHAT, FQNNGV. Trimming removed 5 bases from V and 0 bases from J, with 20 bases in between. This clone was counted a few times. Its antigen remains unidentified. The chain uses TRBV11-2 and TRBJ2-7, with a weak D call TRBD1 (6 bases). Sequenced sample: PBMCs. The clonotype originates from a woman under 30 in good health and CMV-seropositive. The CDR3 coding sequence is TGTGCCAGCAGCCTCACCCGACAGGTACCGCACTCCTACGAGCAGTACTTC. Translating it yields CASSLTRQVPHSYEQYF.